Here is one T cell receptor (beta chain) with its context. One junction end disagrees with the germline gene, perhaps due to a read error. Between 20 and 30 mg of unsorted bulk tissue served as the source from which RNA and DNA were co-extracted. This sample stems from a study of tumor-infiltrating lymphocytes in primary liver carcinoma. A primer in the constant region served to generate TCR beta cDNA from approximately 460 ng of total RNA. For TCR beta, libraries were produced by three nested multiplex PCR rounds using slightly modified ARM-PCR. PCR rounds one and two used TRBV1-TRBV30 forward primers with a C-beta reverse primer for 10 cycles each. TCRdb called the multiplex PCR reads again in MiXCR, with one record for every CDR3 protein. The sample gives under 150,000 distinct CDR3 sequences, roughly 75% of which show up once; around 8.1% is in the top ten. This CDR3 is 13 amino acids long. Germline V gives CDR1 SQVTM, CDR2 ANQGSEA.

This clonotype was obtained from a woman aged 60-70 years with primary liver carcinoma and hepatitis B virus infection. Sequencing was carried out using tumor-adjacent normal liver tissue. The chain links TRBV29-1 to TRBJ2-2, with D perhaps matching TRBD2 (5 bases). The CDR3 reads CSVESTSFGELLF. The CDR3, as DNA: TGCAGCGTTGAATCTACTAGTTTCGGGGAGCTGTTGTTT.